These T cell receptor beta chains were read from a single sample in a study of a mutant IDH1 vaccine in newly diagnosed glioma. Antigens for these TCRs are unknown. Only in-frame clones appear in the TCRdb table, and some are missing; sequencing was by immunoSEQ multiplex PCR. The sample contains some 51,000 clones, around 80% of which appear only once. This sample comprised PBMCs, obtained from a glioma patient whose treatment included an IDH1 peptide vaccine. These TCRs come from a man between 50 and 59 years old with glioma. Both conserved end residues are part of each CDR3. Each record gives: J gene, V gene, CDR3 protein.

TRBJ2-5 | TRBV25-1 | CASSLHNKETQYF
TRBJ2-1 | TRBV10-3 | CAISDQGARGDEQFF
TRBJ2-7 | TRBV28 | CASSLGGTGSYEQYF
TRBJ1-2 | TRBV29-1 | CSVARQGRVYGYTF
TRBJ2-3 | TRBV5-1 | CASSPTGTSGGAAYF
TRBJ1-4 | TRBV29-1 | CSVGGTGGEKLFF
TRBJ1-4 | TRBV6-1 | CATMKREIEKLFF
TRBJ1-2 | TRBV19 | CASSMGPGDGYTF
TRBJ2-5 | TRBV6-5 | CASSYGEGRGETQYF
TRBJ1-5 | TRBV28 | CASSLNAVGSNQPQHF
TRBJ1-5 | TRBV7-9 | CASSLEQGPQHF
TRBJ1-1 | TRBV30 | CAWSVQRMNTEAFF
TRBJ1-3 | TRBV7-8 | CASSLIQGGNTIYF
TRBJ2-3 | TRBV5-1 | CASSLAGDPSTDTQYF
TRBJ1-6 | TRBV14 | CASSPGTDYYNSPLHF
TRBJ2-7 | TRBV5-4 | CASSGGQSRSYEQYF
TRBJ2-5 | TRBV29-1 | CSVFKGQVLETQYF
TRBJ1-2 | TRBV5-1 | CASSRDIANYGYTF
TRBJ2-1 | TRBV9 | CASSFSGGTQVEQFF
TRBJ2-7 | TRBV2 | CASSFGTAGGNYEQYF
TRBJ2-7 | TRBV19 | CASSRTVGYEQYF
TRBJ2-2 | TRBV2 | CASDRNTGELFF
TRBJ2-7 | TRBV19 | CASSATSSYEQYF
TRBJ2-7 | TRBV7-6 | CASSGQGWEQYF
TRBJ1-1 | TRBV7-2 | CASSFGDTEAFF
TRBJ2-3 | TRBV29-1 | CSVGNEGSAPDTQYF
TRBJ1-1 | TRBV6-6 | CASSRPRARANTEAFF
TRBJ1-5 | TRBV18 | CASSPQGAKQPQHF
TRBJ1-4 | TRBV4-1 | CASSPHPSTNEKLFF
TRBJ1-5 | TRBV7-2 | CASSLYIDNQPQHF
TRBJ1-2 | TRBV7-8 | CASSFRRDPTGEYGYTF
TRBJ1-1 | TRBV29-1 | CSVDDPRRAFF
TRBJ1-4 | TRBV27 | CASRVLGQGGEKLFF
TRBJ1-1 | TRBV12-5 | CASGLWGQGSVAEAFF
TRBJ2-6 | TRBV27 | CASSSPSAGANVLTF
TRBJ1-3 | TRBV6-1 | CASTPTSSSGNTIYF
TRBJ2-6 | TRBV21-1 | CASSSTGSGANVLTF
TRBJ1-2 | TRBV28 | CASRPPDSQHYTF
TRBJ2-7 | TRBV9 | CASSPGQSSYEQYF
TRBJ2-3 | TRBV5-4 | CASRPGGESPDTQYF
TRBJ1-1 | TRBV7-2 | CASSFPENTEAFF
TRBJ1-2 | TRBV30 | CAWRQQGGGYTF
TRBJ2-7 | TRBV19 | CATRPAGVYEQYF